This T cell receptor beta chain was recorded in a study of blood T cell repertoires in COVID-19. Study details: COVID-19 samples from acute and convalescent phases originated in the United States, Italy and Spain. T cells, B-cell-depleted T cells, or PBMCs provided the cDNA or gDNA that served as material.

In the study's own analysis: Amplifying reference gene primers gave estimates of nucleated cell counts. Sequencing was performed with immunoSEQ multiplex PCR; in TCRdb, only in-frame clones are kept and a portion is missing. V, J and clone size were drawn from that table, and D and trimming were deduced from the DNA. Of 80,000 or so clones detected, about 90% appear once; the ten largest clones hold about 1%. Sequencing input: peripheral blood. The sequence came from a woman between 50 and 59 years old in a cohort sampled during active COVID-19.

The CDR3 is CASSSRTSPTYNEQFF. For the CDR3, the DNA is TGCGCCAGCAGCTCCCGGACTAGCCCCACCTACAATGAGCAGTTCTTC. V usage is TRBV5-1 and J usage is TRBJ2-1; TRBD2 matches at 8 bases. Trimming at V came to 3 bases and at J to 2 bases, leaving 7 bases not matched to a gene. Germline CDR1 SGHRS, CDR2 YFSETQ. This CDR3 is 16 amino acids long.